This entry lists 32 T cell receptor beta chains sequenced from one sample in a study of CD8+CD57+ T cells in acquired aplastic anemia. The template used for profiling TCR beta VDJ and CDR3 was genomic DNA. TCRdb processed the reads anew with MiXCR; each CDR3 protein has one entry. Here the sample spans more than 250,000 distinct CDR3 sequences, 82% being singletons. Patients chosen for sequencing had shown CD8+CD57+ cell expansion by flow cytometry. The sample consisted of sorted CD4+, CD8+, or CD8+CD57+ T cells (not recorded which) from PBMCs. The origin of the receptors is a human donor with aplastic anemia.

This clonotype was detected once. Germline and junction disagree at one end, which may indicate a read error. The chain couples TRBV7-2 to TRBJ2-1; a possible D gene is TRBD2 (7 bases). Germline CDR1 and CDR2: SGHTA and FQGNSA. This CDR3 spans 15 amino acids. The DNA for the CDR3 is TGTGCCAGCAGTTTAGGGGGGGGAACCGACAAGCAGTATTTCTTC. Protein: CASSLGGGTDKQYFF.

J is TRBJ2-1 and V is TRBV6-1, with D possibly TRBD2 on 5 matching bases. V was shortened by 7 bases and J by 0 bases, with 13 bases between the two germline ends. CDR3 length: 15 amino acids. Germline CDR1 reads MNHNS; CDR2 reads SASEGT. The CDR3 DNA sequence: TGTGCCAGCATCGGAGCGGTGGGCTCCTACAATGAGCAGTTCTTC. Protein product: CASIGAVGSYNEQFF.

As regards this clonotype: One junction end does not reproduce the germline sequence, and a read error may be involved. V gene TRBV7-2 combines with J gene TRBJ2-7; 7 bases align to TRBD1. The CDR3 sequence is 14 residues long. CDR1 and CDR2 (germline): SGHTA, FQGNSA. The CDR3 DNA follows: TGTGCCAGCAGCGGGACAGTATCACAGCCCCAGCATTTCTTC. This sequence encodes CASSGTVSQPQHFF.

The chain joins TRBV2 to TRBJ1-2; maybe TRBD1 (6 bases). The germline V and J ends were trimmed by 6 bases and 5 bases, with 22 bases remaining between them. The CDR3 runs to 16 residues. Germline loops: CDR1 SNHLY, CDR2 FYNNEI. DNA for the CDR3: TGTGCCAGCAGCGAATCTAGCGGGGGGCTTGTATATGGCTACACCTTC. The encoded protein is CASSESSGGLVYGYTF. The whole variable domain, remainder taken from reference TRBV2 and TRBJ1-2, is EPEVTQTPSHQVTQMGQEVILRCVPISNHLYFYWYRQILGQKVEFLVSFYNNEISEKSEIFDDQFSVERPDGSNFTLKIRSTKLEDSAMYFCASSESSGGLVYGYTFGSGTRLTVV.

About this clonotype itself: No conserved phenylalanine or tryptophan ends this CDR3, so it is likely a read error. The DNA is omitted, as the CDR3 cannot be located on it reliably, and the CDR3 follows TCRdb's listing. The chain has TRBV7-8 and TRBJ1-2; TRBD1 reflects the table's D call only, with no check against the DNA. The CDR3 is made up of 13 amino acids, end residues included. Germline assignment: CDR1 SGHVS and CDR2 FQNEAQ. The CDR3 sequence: CASSLAVAGDHLR.

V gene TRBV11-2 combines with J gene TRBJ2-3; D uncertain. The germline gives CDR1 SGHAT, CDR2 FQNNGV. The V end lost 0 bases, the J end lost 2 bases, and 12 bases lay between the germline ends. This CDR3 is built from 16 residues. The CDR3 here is CASSLEITDHTDTQYF. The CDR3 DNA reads TGTGCCAGCAGCTTAGAGATAACAGATCACACAGATACGCAGTATTTT.

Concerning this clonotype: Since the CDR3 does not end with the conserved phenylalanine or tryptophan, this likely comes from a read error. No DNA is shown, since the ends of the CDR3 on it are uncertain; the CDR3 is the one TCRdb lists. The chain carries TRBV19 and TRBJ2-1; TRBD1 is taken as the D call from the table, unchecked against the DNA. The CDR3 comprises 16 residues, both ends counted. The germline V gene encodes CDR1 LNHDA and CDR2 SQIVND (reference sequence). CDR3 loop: CASSQGSGNGQEEQFG.

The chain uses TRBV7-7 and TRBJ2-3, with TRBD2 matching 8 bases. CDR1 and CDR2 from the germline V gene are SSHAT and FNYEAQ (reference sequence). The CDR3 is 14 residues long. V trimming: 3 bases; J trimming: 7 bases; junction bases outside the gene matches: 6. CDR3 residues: CASSFAGGAYTQYF. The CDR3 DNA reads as TGTGCCAGCAGCTTCGCGGGAGGTGCCTATACGCAGTATTTT.

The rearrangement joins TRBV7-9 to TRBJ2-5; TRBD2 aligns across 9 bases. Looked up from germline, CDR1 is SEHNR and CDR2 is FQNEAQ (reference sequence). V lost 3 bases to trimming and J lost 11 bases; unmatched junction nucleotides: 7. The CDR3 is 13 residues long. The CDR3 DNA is TGTGCCAGCAGCTTTCAGAGCAGCGGGGGGCAGTACTTC. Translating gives CASSFQSSGGQYF.

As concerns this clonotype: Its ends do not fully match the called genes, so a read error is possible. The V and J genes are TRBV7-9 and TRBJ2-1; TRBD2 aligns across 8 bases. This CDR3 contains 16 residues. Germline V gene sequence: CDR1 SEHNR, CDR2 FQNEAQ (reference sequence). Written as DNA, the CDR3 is TGTGCCTGCAGGGTACAAAGGTGCGGGGGGAGCCATGAGCAGTTCTTC. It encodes CACRVQRCGGSHEQFF.

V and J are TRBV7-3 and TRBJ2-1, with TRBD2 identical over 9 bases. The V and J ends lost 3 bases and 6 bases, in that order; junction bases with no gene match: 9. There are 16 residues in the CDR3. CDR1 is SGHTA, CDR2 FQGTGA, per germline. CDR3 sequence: CASSFQGGGGVNEQFF. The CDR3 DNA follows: TGTGCCAGCAGCTTTCAAGGGGGCGGGGGGGTCAATGAGCAGTTCTTC.

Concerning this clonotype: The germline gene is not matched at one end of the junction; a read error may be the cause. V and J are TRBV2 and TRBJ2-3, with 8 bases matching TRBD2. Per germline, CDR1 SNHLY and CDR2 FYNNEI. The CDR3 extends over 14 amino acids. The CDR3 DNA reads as TGTGCCAGCAGCGCCGCGGGAGGTCGTGATAGGTACAATTTT. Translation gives CASSAAGGRDRYNF.

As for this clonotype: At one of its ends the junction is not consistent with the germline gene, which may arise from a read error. CDR3 nucleotides: TGTGCCGGCAGCCCATTGGGGGCCGGGGAGCAGTTCTTC. It specifies CAGSPLGAGEQFF. The genes are TRBV7-9 and TRBJ2-1; a weak D match, TRBD1 (6 bases). This CDR3 contains 13 residues. Germline V gene lookup returns CDR1 SEHNR and CDR2 FQNEAQ (reference sequence). Variable domain in full (rest from reference TRBV7-9 and TRBJ2-1): DTGVSQNPRHKITKRGQNVTFRCDPISEHNRLYWYRQTLGQGPEFLTYFQNEAQLEKSRLLSDRFSAERPKGSFSTLEIQRTEQGDSAMYLCAGSPLGAGEQFFGPGTRLTVL.

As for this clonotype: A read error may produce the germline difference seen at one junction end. In nucleotides, the CDR3 is TGTGCCAGCAGCTTCACAGGAGCAAACGAGCAGTACTTCTTT. Translation: CASSFTGANEQYFF. The V gene is TRBV7-7, the J gene TRBJ2-3, with D perhaps TRBD1 (5 bases). CDR1 is SSHAT and CDR2 is FNYEAQ in the germline V gene (reference sequence). This CDR3 has 14 residues. The whole variable domain, filled in from reference TRBV7-7 and TRBJ2-3, reads GAGVSQSPRYKVTKRGQDVTLRCDPISSHATLYWYQQALGQGPEFLTYFNYEAQPDKSGLPSDRFSAERPEGSISTLTIQRTEQRDSAMYRCASSFTGANEQYFFGPGTRLTVL.

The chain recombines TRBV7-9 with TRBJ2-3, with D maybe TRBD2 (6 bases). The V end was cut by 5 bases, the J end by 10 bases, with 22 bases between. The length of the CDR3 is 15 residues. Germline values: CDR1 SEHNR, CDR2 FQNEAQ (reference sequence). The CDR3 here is CASSPRRGSTDAQYF. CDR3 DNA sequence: TGTGCCAGCAGCCCACGCCGGGGGAGCACCGACGCGCAGTATTTT.

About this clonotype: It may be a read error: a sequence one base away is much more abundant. The CDR3 DNA follows: TGTGCCAGCAGCTTAGCGGGAGGTCGCGATACGCATGAGCAGTTCTTC. This codes for CASSLAGGRDTHEQFF. The chain joins TRBV7-8 to TRBJ2-1; a possible D gene is TRBD2 (6 bases). This CDR3 contains 16 residues. Per germline, CDR1 SGHVS and CDR2 FQNEAQ. V lost 0 bases and J 8 bases, leaving 17 bases between the germline ends.

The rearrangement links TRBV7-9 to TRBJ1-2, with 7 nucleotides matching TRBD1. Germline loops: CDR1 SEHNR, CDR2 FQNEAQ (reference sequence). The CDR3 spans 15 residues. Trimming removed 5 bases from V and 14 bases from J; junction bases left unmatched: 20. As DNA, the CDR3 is TGTGCCAGCAGCCAGGGGGGCGGCGCCGGCTATGATGAGACCTTC. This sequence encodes CASSQGGGAGYDETF. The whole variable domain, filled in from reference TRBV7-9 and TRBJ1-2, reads DTGVSQNPRHKITKRGQNVTFRCDPISEHNRLYWYRQTLGQGPEFLTYFQNEAQLEKSRLLSDRFSAERPKGSFSTLEIQRTEQGDSAMYLCASSQGGGAGYDETFGSGTRLTVV.

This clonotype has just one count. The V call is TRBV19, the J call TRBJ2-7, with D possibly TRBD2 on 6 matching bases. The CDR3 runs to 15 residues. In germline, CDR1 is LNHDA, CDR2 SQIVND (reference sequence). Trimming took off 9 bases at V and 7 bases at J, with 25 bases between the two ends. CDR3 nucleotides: TGTGCCAGCAGCATAGGATGGGGCTTCGCGGGGGAGCAGTACTTC. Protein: CASSIGWGFAGEQYF.

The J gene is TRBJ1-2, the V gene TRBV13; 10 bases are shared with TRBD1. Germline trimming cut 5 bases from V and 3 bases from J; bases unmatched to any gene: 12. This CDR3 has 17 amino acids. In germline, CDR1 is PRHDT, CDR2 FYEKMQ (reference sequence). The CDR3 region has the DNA TGTGCCAGCAGCCCGTTAAGGGACAGGGGCTTGGACTATGGCTACACCTTC. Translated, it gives CASSPLRDRGLDYGYTF.

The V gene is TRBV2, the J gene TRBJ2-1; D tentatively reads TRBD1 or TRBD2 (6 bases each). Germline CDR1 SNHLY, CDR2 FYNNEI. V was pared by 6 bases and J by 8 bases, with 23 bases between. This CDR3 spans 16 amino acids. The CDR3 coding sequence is TGTGCCAGCAGCGAGGGGGGCGGAGATAGTCAGGATGAGCAGTTCTTC. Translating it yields CASSEGGGDSQDEQFF.

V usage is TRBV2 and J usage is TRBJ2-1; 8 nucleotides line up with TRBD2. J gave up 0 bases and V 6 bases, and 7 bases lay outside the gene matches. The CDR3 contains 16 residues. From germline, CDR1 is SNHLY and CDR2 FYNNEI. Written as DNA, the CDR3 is TGTGCCAGCAGAGATTATAGCGGGGCCTCCTACAATGAGCAGTTCTTC. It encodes CASRDYSGASYNEQFF.

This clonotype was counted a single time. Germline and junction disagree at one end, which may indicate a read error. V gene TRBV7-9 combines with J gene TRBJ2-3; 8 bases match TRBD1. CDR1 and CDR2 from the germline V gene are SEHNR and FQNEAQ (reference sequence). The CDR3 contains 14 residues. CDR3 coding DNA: TGTGCCGGACAGGGCGACAGGGAGACAGATTACTTCGGGTTT. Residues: CAGQGDRETDYFGF. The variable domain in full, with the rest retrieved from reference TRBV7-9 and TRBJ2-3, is DTGVSQNPRHKITKRGQNVTFRCDPISEHNRLYWYRQTLGQGPEFLTYFQNEAQLEKSRLLSDRFSAERPKGSFSTLEIQRTEQGDSAMYLCAGQGDRETDYFGFGPGTRLTVL.

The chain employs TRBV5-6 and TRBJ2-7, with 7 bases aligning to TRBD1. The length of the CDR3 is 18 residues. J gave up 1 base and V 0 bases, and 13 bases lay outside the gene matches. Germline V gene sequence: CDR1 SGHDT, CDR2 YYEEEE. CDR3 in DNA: TGTGCCAGCAGCTTGGAGGAGGACGGGACAGCCCTTTCCTACGAGCAGTACGTC. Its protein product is CASSLEEDGTALSYEQYV.

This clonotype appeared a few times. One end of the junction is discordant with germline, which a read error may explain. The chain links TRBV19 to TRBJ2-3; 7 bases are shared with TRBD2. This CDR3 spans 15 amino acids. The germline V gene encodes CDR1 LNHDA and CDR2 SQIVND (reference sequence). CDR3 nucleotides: TGTGCCAGTAGTATAGCTAGCGGAGCCTACAATACGCAGTATTTC. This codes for CASSIASGAYNTQYF.

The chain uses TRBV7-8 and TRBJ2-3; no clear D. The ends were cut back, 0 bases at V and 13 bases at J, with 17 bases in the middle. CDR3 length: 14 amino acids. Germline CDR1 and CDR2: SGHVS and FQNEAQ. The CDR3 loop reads CASSLARVGHQEYF. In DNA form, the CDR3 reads TGTGCCAGCAGCTTAGCGAGAGTTGGCCATCAAGAGTATTTT.

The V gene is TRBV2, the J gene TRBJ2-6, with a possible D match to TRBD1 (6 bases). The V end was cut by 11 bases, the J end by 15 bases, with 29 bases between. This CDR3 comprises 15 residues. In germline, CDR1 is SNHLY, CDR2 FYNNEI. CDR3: CAGADGGAGAQDLTF. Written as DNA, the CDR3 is TGTGCCGGCGCAGATGGGGGCGCTGGGGCCCAGGACCTGACTTTC.

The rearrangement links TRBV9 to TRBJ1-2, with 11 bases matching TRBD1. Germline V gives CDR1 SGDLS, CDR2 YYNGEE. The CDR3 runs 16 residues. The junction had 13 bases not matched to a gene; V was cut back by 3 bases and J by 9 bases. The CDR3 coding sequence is TGTGCCAGCAGCGCCGGACAGGGGGCAGGTGAAAAACGCTACACCTTC. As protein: CASSAGQGAGEKRYTF. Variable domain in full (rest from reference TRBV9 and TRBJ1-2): DSGVTQTPKHLITATGQRVTLRCSPRSGDLSVYWYQQSLDQGLQFLIQYYNGEERAKGNILERFSAQQFPDLHSELNLSSLELGDSALYFCASSAGQGAGEKRYTFGSGTRLTVV.

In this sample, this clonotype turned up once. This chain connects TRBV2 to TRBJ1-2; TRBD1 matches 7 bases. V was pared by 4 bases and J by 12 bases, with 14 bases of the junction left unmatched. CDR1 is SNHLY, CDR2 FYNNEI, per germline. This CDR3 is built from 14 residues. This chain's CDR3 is CASSGVRGGNTDTF. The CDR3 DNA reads TGTGCCAGCAGTGGGGTCAGGGGGGGTAACACTGACACCTTC.

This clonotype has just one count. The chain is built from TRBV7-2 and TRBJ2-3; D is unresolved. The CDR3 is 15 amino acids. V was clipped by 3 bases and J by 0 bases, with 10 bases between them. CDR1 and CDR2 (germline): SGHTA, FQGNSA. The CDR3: CASSFWTHSTDTQYF. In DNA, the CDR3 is TGTGCCAGCAGCTTCTGGACCCATAGCACAGATACGCAGTATTTT.

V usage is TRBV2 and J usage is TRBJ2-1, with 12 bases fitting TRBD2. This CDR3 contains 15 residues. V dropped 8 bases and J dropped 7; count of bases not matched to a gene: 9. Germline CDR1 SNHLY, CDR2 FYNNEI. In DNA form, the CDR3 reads TGTGCCAGCGTTTCGACTAGCGGGGGCCCTAATGAGCAGTTCTTC. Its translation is CASVSTSGGPNEQFF. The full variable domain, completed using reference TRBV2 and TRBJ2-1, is EPEVTQTPSHQVTQMGQEVILRCVPISNHLYFYWYRQILGQKVEFLVSFYNNEISEKSEIFDDQFSVERPDGSNFTLKIRSTKLEDSAMYFCASVSTSGGPNEQFFGPGTRLTVL.

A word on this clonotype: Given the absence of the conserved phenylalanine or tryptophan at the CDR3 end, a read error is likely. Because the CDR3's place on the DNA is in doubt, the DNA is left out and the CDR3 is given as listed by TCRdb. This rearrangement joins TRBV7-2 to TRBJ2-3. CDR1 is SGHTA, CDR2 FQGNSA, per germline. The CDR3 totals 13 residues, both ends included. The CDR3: CASGVGGTAAQCY.

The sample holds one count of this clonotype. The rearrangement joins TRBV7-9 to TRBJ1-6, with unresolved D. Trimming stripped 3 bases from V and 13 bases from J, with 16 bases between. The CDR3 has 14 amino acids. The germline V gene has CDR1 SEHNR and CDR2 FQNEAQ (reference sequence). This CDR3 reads CASSLSSYGGPLHF. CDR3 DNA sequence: TGTGCCAGCAGCTTGAGTTCCTATGGTGGGCCCCTCCACTTT.